This T cell receptor beta chain was sequenced during a study of blood T cells in healthy people across ages. Comment on this clonotype: A much larger clone sits a single nucleotide away, making a read error possible.

Germline V lookup: CDR1 DFQATT, CDR2 SNEGSKA (reference sequence). Trimming shortened V by 3 bases and J by 8 bases, and 11 bases separated the two germline ends. The length of the CDR3 is 12 residues. Together with a sample-barcoded 5' primer, a J-beta primer mix was included in a second PCR lasting about 7 to 11 cycles. Using its own MiXCR run on the 5' RACE reads, TCRdb lists one record per CDR3 protein. The table includes hundreds of thousands of distinct CDR3 sequences, more than 25% detected once. The sequencing sample was made of blood. This clonotype was sampled from an elderly woman in good health. The V call is TRBV20-1, the J call TRBJ2-1; no firm D call. The CDR3 DNA follows: TGCAGTGCTAGCGGGCCTATGGATGAGCAGTTCTTC. It is translated as CSASGPMDEQFF.